The source of this T cell receptor (beta chain) is a study of blood T cell repertoires in COVID-19. Study background: Samples taken during acute and convalescent COVID-19 were collected in the United States, Italy and Spain. Sources were T cells, B-cell-depleted T cells, or PBMCs; the material itself was cDNA or gDNA.

Assay: immunoSEQ multiplex PCR; the TCRdb copy retains only in-frame clones and omits some. The repertoire consists of 200,000 or so clones, with approximately 80% occurring once and the leading ten covering 6.9%. The clonotype comes from a human donor with acute or convalescent COVID-19. The donor label of this sample is uncertain. Input material: peripheral blood.

The CDR3, as DNA: TGTGCCAGCAGCTTAGAGGCAGGGAGGGGAAACTATGGCTACACCTTC. It yields the protein CASSLEAGRGNYGYTF. The chain has TRBV11-2 and TRBJ1-2, with a possible D match to TRBD1 (5 bases). The V end was cut by 0 bases, the J end by 2 bases, with 13 bases between. The CDR3 has 16 amino acids. Per germline, CDR1 SGHAT and CDR2 FQNNGV.